This T cell receptor (beta chain) is drawn from a study of blood T cell repertoires in COVID-19 (dated by TCRdb to between 2020 and 2021). Notes on the research overall: Collaborator samples came from the United States, Italy and Spain and covered acute and convalescent phases of COVID-19. The prospective study material was composed of cDNA or gDNA derived from T cells, B-cell-depleted T cells, or PBMCs. The dataset comprised deeply sampled blood TCRbeta repertoires from subjects exposed to, actively infected with, or recovered from COVID-19. The repertoires were released in a freely available public database meant as a resource for research on the immune response to SARS-CoV-2. The samples were drawn from two sources: the first 160 participants of the ongoing ImmuneRACE study, and some 1,300 subjects contributed by 6 global collaborators. Sample metadata almost always included a de-identified subject ID, COVID-19 status, age in years and sex. Where available, HLA class I and class II types were taken from metadata supplied by the sample provider and were not determined by assay-based typing. Here is what the overall study found, with its caveats: Clinical and demographic metadata were provided uncurated, with the amount varying by source and participant.

Each collaborating institution followed its own protocols to collect whole blood in K2EDTA tubes. Collaborator samples were shipped for TCRbeta analysis as frozen whole blood, isolated PBMCs, or DNA extracted from either sample type. For this clone: The antigen it binds to is not known. No much larger clone is present one base from it, and per-base qualities are unavailable.

The immunoSEQ Assay, a bias-controlled multiplex PCR, was used to amplify TCRbeta CDR3 regions from genomic DNA. Regarding the original processing steps: Nucleated cell counts per sample were estimated from amplification of reference gene primers within the assay. To quantify the absolute abundance of each unique TCRbeta CDR3 rearrangement, sequence reads were collapsed and filtered. For each sample, productive Simpson clonality was calculated as the square root of Simpson's diversity index across productive rearrangements. TCRdb limited this immuneACCESS table to in-frame rearrangements with V and J called. A share of clones is missing; checked studies link under half to unresolved V genes, and the rest is unexplained. D and trimming were read from the DNA, whereas the V and J calls and clone size are those reported in that table. The sample includes more than 200,000 clones, with more than 65% observed a single time. 4% of the sample goes to the ten largest clones.

Sequences SGDLS (CDR1) and YYNGEE (CDR2) are obtained from the germline V gene. At the junction V is shortened by 0 bases and J by 9 bases; bases outside the gene matches: 8. The CDR3 goes from the cysteine to the phenylalanine over 16 residues. Only the CDR3 region is kept as DNA, spanning 48 bases read in frame from base 1. Recombination connected TRBV9 to TRBJ2-1; 11 of the junction bases match TRBD2. The clonotype was recovered from a woman aged 35 to 49 with active or convalescent COVID-19. Sequencing was performed on peripheral blood. In nucleotides, the sequence is TGTGCCAGCAGCGTAGAGGGTAGCGGGGGGGGCGGTGAGCAGTTCTTC. Its product reads: CASSVEGSGGGGEQFF. Reference TRBV9 and TRBJ2-1 genes cover what lies past the CDR3, so the full variable domain is DSGVTQTPKHLITATGQRVTLRCSPRSGDLSVYWYQQSLDQGLQFLIQYYNGEERAKGNILERFSAQQFPDLHSELNLSSLELGDSALYFCASSVEGSGGGGEQFFGPGTRLTVL.